The clone carrying this TCR beta chain showed up just a few times. The J segment lost 3 bases and the V segment lost 6 bases, leaving 16 bases of the junction unmatched. This CDR3 is 17 amino acids long. Germline CDR1 SNHLY, CDR2 FYNNEI. TCRdb independently ran MiXCR on the 5' RACE reads; one entry per CDR3 protein. The sample lists roughly 48,000 distinct CDR3 sequences; 6.6% were seen once. This specimen comes from a study of T cells after yellow fever vaccination. General observations from the study: Reappearing after the booster were most of the clones from primary vaccination (roughly 95% CD4, around 88% CD8).

The sequencing used CD8+ T cells not binding an NS4B(214-222) dextramer, sorted from PBMCs, collected about 49 days after the first yellow fever vaccination. The receptor comes from a man aged 18 to 35 who received the YFV17D yellow fever vaccine. The chain couples TRBV2 to TRBJ1-1, with 7 bases that match TRBD1. DNA for the CDR3: TGTGCCAGCAGGGACCCTGGGGGACGACAGGGTGACACTGAAGCTTTCTTT. This codes for CASRDPGGRQGDTEAFF.